This T cell receptor (beta chain) was identified during a study of T cells in tuberculosis. Assay used: immunoSEQ multiplex PCR; TCRdb lists only in-frame clones, some missing. Of about 41,000 clones in the sample, roughly 96% were seen once. The V and J ends lost 3 bases and 7 bases, in that order; junction bases with no gene match: 8. There are 16 residues in the CDR3. Per germline, CDR1 KGHSH and CDR2 LQKENI. This clonotype was obtained from a donor between 10 and 35 years old with latent tuberculosis or without tuberculosis infection. The sample consisted of PBMCs. The chain links TRBV18 to TRBJ2-1; 11 nucleotides agree with TRBD2. The CDR3 DNA follows: TGTGCCAGCTCACCGAGTCTAGCGGGGGGCCCGAATGAGCAGTTCTTC. This translates into CASSPSLAGGPNEQFF. Full variable domain (remainder filled in from reference TRBV18 and TRBJ2-1): NAGVMQNPRHLVRRRGQEARLRCSPMKGHSHVYWYRQLPEEGLKFMVYLQKENIIDESGMPKERFSAEFPKEGPSILRIQQVVRGDSAAYFCASSPSLAGGPNEQFFGPGTRLTVL.